This T cell receptor (beta chain) was retrieved from a study of T cells in Graves' hyperthyroidism and ophthalmopathy. Germline V gene sequence: CDR1 SNHLY, CDR2 FYNNEI. V shed 5 bases, J shed 5 bases, and the junction held 3 bases outside the gene matches. The CDR3 covers 13 residues. The study, taken as a whole, reports: Stable hyperthyroidism was told apart from ophthalmopathy by a model built on 13 V-J features. The model foresaw ophthalmopathy a median roughly 6.6 months prior to onset.

Amplification of TCR beta CDR3 regions was performed using RNA transcripts as template. First-round RT-PCR targeting the TCR CDR3 was performed with the HTBI primer set. TCRdb re-called the multiplex PCR reads through MiXCR, storing one row per CDR3 protein. This sample has 600,000 to 700,000 distinct CDR3 sequences; roughly 46% occur once, and the top ten carry 7% to 7.5%. With regard to this clonotype: Its antigen is currently unknown.

Uncontrolled infection, other autoimmune disease, pregnancy or lactation disqualified patients from enrolment. The rearrangement uses TRBV2 and TRBJ2-5; the match to TRBD1 covers 9 bases. Sequenced material: peripheral blood or thyroid tissue (not recorded which). The receptor's source is an adult man with Graves' disease, either hyperthyroidism or ophthalmopathy (not recorded which). CDR3 amino acids: CASSHRGPETQYF. CDR3 DNA sequence: TGTGCCAGCAGTCACAGGGGGCCGGAGACCCAGTACTTC.